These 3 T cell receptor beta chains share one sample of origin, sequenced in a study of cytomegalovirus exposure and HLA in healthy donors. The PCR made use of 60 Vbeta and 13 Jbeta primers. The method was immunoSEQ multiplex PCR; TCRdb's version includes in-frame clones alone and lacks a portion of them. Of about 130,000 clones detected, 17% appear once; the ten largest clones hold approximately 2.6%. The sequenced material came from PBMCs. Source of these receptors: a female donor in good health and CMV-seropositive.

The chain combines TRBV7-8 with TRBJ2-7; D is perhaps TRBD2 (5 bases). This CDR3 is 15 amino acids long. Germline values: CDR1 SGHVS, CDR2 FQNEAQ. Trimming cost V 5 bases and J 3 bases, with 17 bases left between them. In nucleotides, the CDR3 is TGTGCCAGCAGCCCCAGGACTGGCCAACACTACGAGCAGTACTTC. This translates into CASSPRTGQHYEQYF.

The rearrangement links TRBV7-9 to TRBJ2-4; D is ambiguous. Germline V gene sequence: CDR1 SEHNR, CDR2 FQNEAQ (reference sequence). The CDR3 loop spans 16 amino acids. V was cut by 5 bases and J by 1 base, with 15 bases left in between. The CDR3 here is CASSLYLTGAKNIQYF. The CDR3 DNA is TGTGCCAGCAGCCTCTATTTGACCGGGGCCAAAAACATTCAGTACTTC.

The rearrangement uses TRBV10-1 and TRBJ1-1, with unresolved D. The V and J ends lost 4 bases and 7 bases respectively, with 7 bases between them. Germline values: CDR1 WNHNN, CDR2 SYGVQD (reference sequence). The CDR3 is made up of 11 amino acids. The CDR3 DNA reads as TGCGCCAGCAGTGGTGAGGGTGAAGCTTTCTTT. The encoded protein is CASSGEGEAFF.